This entry describes one TCR beta chain. The protocol was immunoSEQ multiplex PCR, while the TCRdb copy is restricted to in-frame clones and leaves out a portion. The table includes 600,000 or so clones, about 89% detected once. The data were taken from a study of shared T cell receptors in the human thymus. Germline V gene sequence: CDR1 SEHNR, CDR2 FQNEAQ (reference sequence). Trimming pared 1 base from V and 1 base from J, leaving 15 bases between. The CDR3 loop spans 17 amino acids. These data were also reused for a study on human thymus T cells. That source adds: The sample donors, healthy Finnish infants, were having corrective surgery for congenital heart defects. It was from resections taken during corrective heart surgery that the thymus tissue came.

The specimen sequenced was thymocytes. The chain recombines TRBV7-9 with TRBJ2-3, with a tentative D call TRBD2 (6 bases). The receptor comes from a boy under two years old with a congenital heart defect. CDR3 in DNA: TGTGCCAGCAGCTTAGTAGACGGGAGAGTCGGCACAGATACGCAGTATTTT. Protein: CASSLVDGRVGTDTQYF. Looking up the rest from reference TRBV7-9 and TRBJ2-3 gives the full variable domain: DTGVSQNPRHKITKRGQNVTFRCDPISEHNRLYWYRQTLGQGPEFLTYFQNEAQLEKSRLLSDRFSAERPKGSFSTLEIQRTEQGDSAMYLCASSLVDGRVGTDTQYFGPGTRLTVL.